These 24 T cell receptor beta chains were all obtained from the same sample, sequenced in a study of shared clonotypes between healthy human individuals. Using immunoSEQ multiplex PCR, the repertoire was profiled, and TCRdb retains in-frame clones only, with some absent. This table holds some 2,000,000 clones, around 96% found once. CD8 cells regarded as naive lacked CD45RO, were positively chosen for CCR7, and omitted terminally differentiated effector memory CD45RA+ cells. Material for sequencing was naive CD8+ T cells sorted from blood. These receptors came from a man aged 18 to 29 in good health.

Worth noting for this clone: This sample includes further DNA sequences coding for the same CDR3. The rearrangement uses TRBV6-5 and TRBJ1-1, with D unclear. The V and J ends lost 0 bases and 5 bases respectively, with 10 bases between them. Germline CDR1 and CDR2: MNHEY and SVGAGI. The CDR3 has 14 amino acids. In DNA form, the CDR3 reads TGTGCCAGCAGTTACTCATCGGGAGGGACTGAAGCTTTCTTT. Translation gives CASSYSSGGTEAFF.

This clone was detected only once. DNA of the CDR3: TGTGCCAGCTCACCCCCCCAAGGGCAAGCCTCAGAGACCCAGTACTTC. As protein: CASSPPQGQASETQYF. The chain links TRBV18 to TRBJ2-5; D not certain. From germline, CDR1 is KGHSH and CDR2 LQKENI. Trimming removed 3 bases at V and 4 bases at J, with 18 bases between. The CDR3 runs to 16 residues.

V gene TRBV27 combines with J gene TRBJ1-6; D perhaps matches TRBD1 (6 bases). Germline loops: CDR1 MNHEY, CDR2 SMNVEV (reference sequence). CDR3 length equals 15 residues. Between the trimmed V and J ends, which lost 4 bases and 3 bases, there was a span of 10 bases. This CDR3 is CASSSGANYNSPLHF. The CDR3 nucleotides are TGTGCCAGCAGTTCAGGGGCTAACTATAATTCACCCCTCCACTTT.

The chain carries TRBV7-8 and TRBJ2-7, with 7 nucleotides matching TRBD1. The CDR3 contains 16 residues. Germline V gene data show CDR1 as SGHVS and CDR2 as FQNEAQ. Trimming took 1 base from V and 2 from J; bases not matched to a gene: 8. The CDR3 loop reads CASSLGSDREAYEQYF. CDR3 nucleotide sequence: TGTGCCAGCAGCTTAGGATCCGACAGGGAAGCCTACGAGCAGTACTTC.

This chain links TRBV4-1 with TRBJ2-7; D possibly uses TRBD1 or TRBD2 (5 bases each). The CDR3 has 13 amino acids. Germline V gene data show CDR1 as MGHRA and CDR2 as YSYEKL. V lost 4 bases, J lost 4 bases, and 11 bases lay in between. The CDR3 protein is CASSLSREYEQYF. In DNA form, the CDR3 reads TGCGCCAGCAGCCTCTCCAGGGAGTACGAGCAGTACTTC.

The rearrangement links TRBV12-5 to TRBJ2-3; no firm D call. Per the germline V gene, CDR1 is LGHNT and CDR2 is FRNRAP. Trimming took 5 bases from V and 6 from J, leaving 15 bases between them. This CDR3 is 14 amino acids long. This chain's CDR3 is CASGPAPRSDTQYF. The CDR3 nucleotides read TGTGCTAGTGGTCCCGCCCCGAGGAGCGATACGCAGTATTTT.

V usage is TRBV9 and J usage is TRBJ2-3, with 11 positions matching TRBD1. Germline CDR1 SGDLS, CDR2 YYNGEE. Unmatched junction bases numbered 13, after V lost 4 bases and J lost 6 bases. The CDR3 spans 17 residues. The CDR3 region has the DNA TGTGCCAGCAGCAATACCCGGACAGGGGGCCTCAGTGATACGCAGTATTTT. Translated, it gives CASSNTRTGGLSDTQYF.

The J gene is TRBJ2-7, the V gene TRBV14; D may be TRBD1 (5 bases). Germline values: CDR1 SGHDN, CDR2 FVKESK. V lost 5 bases, J lost 6 bases, and 11 bases lay in between. The CDR3 totals 12 residues. CDR3 sequence: CASSYGQAEQYF. The CDR3 DNA follows: TGTGCCAGCAGCTACGGACAAGCCGAGCAGTACTTC.

V gene TRBV4-2 combines with J gene TRBJ2-5; 10 bases align to TRBD2. Trimming at V came to 6 bases and at J to 5 bases, leaving 9 bases not matched to a gene. The CDR3 contains 15 residues. Germline V gene sequence: CDR1 LGHNA, CDR2 YNFKEQ. CDR3 in amino acids: CASRPRLAGDETQYF. The CDR3 DNA sequence: TGTGCCAGCAGACCGCGGCTAGCGGGGGATGAGACCCAGTACTTC.

This clone was detected only once. Additional DNA sequences in this sample encode the identical CDR3. The rearrangement joins TRBV19 to TRBJ2-7, with D tentatively TRBD1 or TRBD2 (5 bases each). This CDR3 is built from 13 residues. Trimming cost V 3 bases and J 2 bases, with 8 bases left between them. The V gene's germline CDR1 is LNHDA and CDR2 SQIVND (reference sequence). CDR3 coding DNA: TGTGCCAGTAGTATCGGGGCAGCCTACGAGCAGTACTTC. Translating gives CASSIGAAYEQYF.

The chain carries TRBV9 and TRBJ1-1, with TRBD1 as a possible D gene (5 bases). The CDR3 length is 14 residues. Germline V lookup: CDR1 SGDLS, CDR2 YYNGEE. V shed 4 bases and J shed 4 bases, with 14 bases lying between them. The CDR3 loop is CASSTSDMPTEAFF. The DNA of the CDR3 is TGTGCCAGCAGCACTTCGGACATGCCCACTGAAGCTTTCTTT.

V and J are TRBV5-6 and TRBJ2-1, with D unresolved. This CDR3 is 15 amino acids long. V shed 0 bases and J shed 3 bases, with 10 bases lying between them. Germline V gives CDR1 SGHDT, CDR2 YYEEEE. The CDR3, as DNA: TGTGCCAGCAGCTTGGGCCTATCCGACTACAATGAGCAGTTCTTC. It specifies CASSLGLSDYNEQFF.

V gene TRBV19 combines with J gene TRBJ2-2; 7 bases match TRBD2. CDR3 size: 17 residues. Germline lookup yields CDR1 LNHDA and CDR2 SQIVND (reference sequence). V trimming: 0 bases; J trimming: 9 bases; junction bases outside the gene matches: 13. CDR3 coding DNA: TGTGCCAGTAGTATAGATGGGGGGGTAGTCGGGCACCGGGAGCTGTTTTTT. The encoded protein is CASSIDGGVVGHRELFF.

On this clone: The sample carries other DNA sequences with the same CDR3. The rearrangement uses TRBV5-1 and TRBJ2-7, with 8 bases that match TRBD1. CDR1 and CDR2 from the germline V gene are SGHRS and YFSETQ. The trim removed 0 bases at V and 2 bases at J, leaving 4 bases unmatched. The length of the CDR3 is 15 residues. In DNA form, the CDR3 reads TGCGCCAGCAGCTTGGGACAGGGGCTAACCTACGAGCAGTACTTC. It codes for CASSLGQGLTYEQYF.

The chain joins TRBV19 to TRBJ1-2; possibly TRBD1 for D (6 bases). Germline values: CDR1 LNHDA, CDR2 SQIVND (reference sequence). Trimming pared 3 bases from V and 4 bases from J, leaving 21 bases between. The CDR3 has 17 residues. CDR3 sequence reads: CASSISKGDTISYGYTF. The CDR3 DNA sequence: TGTGCCAGTAGTATTTCTAAAGGGGACACCATCTCCTATGGCTACACCTTC. Combining the CDR3 with reference TRBV19 and TRBJ1-2 gives the whole variable domain DGGITQSPKYLFRKEGQNVTLSCEQNLNHDAMYWYRQDPGQGLRLIYYSQIVNDFQKGDIAEGYSVSREKKESFPLTVTSAQKNPTAFYLCASSISKGDTISYGYTFGSGTRLTVV.

The rearrangement links TRBV7-6 to TRBJ2-1; D unclear. V lost 1 base, J lost 8 bases, and 12 bases lay in between. This CDR3 contains 14 residues. Germline V gene lookup returns CDR1 SGHVS and CDR2 FNYEAQ. The CDR3 is CASSLVNSLDEQFF. Here the CDR3 DNA reads TGTGCCAGCAGCTTAGTGAACTCTCTTGATGAGCAGTTCTTC.

Regarding this clone: In the same sample, other DNA sequences code for this CDR3. The chain employs TRBV6-5 and TRBJ2-5; D is possibly TRBD2 (6 bases). The V gene's germline CDR1 is MNHEY and CDR2 SVGAGI. The CDR3 runs to 14 residues. Trimming removed 2 bases from V and 2 bases from J, with 9 bases in between. CDR3 sequence: CASSYSSGQETQYF. The CDR3 nucleotides are TGTGCCAGCAGTTACAGTAGCGGACAAGAGACCCAGTACTTC.

The CDR3 DNA reads as TGCGCCAGCAGCTTCGCGGGACTATACAATGAGCAGTTCTTC. Translated: CASSFAGLYNEQFF. This chain connects TRBV5-1 to TRBJ2-1, with 7 positions matching TRBD2. This CDR3 is 14 amino acids long. The V and J ends lost 2 bases and 4 bases, in that order; junction bases with no gene match: 3. Germline V gene data show CDR1 as SGHRS and CDR2 as YFSETQ.

This clone has more than one count but fewer than ten. The chain has TRBV7-9 and TRBJ2-5, with D perhaps given as TRBD1 or TRBD2 (5 bases each). The CDR3 runs 13 residues. Germline CDR1 SEHNR, CDR2 FQNEAQ (reference sequence). The V end was cut by 5 bases, the J end by 3 bases, with 10 bases between. DNA for the CDR3: TGTGCCAGCAGCCCTGGGGGTAAAGAGACCCAGTACTTC. Residues: CASSPGGKETQYF.

V usage is TRBV28 and J usage is TRBJ2-2; 7 bases align to TRBD1. Looked up from germline, CDR1 is MDHEN and CDR2 is SYDVKM. The CDR3 extends over 13 amino acids. V shed 6 bases and J 7 bases; nucleotides not matched to a gene: 5. The CDR3 DNA sequence: TGTGCCAGCAGCTTGACAGGGTTCGGGGAGCTGTTTTTT. It encodes CASSLTGFGELFF.

A single count supports this clone. V gene TRBV7-9 combines with J gene TRBJ1-1; possible D gene TRBD1, 5 bases. Germline-derived CDR1 and CDR2 are SEHNR and FQNEAQ (reference sequence). Trimming shortened V by 1 base and J by 1 base, and 10 bases separated the two germline ends. This CDR3 spans 15 amino acids. CDR3 in amino acids: CASSLGLGENTEAFF. The CDR3 DNA reads TGTGCCAGCAGCTTAGGCCTAGGGGAGAACACTGAAGCTTTCTTT.

The chain carries TRBV6-6 and TRBJ1-6; D is unresolved. CDR3 length equals 12 residues. The ends were cut back, 8 bases at V and 6 bases at J, with 8 bases in the middle. Germline CDR1 MNHNY, CDR2 SVGAGI (reference sequence). CDR3 in DNA: TGTGCCAGCCGGTCGGTTAATTCACCCCTCCACTTT. Translated, it gives CASRSVNSPLHF.

The V call is TRBV4-3, the J call TRBJ2-5, with no clear D. The V gene lost 0 bases and the J gene lost 2 bases, with 7 bases spanning the gap. Looked up from germline, CDR1 is LGHNA and CDR2 is YSLEER. The CDR3 loop spans 14 amino acids. The chain's CDR3 is CASSQEGRQETQYF. DNA of the CDR3: TGCGCCAGCAGCCAAGAGGGCCGTCAAGAGACCCAGTACTTC.

V gene TRBV9 combines with J gene TRBJ1-1; 11 bases match TRBD1. Trimming took 4 bases from V and 5 from J; bases not matched to a gene: 13. Germline assignment: CDR1 SGDLS and CDR2 YYNGEE. The CDR3 is 17 residues long. The CDR3 DNA reads TGTGCCAGCAGCCCTCTCCGGGACAGGGGGTGGGTGACTGAAGCTTTCTTT. Protein product: CASSPLRDRGWVTEAFF.